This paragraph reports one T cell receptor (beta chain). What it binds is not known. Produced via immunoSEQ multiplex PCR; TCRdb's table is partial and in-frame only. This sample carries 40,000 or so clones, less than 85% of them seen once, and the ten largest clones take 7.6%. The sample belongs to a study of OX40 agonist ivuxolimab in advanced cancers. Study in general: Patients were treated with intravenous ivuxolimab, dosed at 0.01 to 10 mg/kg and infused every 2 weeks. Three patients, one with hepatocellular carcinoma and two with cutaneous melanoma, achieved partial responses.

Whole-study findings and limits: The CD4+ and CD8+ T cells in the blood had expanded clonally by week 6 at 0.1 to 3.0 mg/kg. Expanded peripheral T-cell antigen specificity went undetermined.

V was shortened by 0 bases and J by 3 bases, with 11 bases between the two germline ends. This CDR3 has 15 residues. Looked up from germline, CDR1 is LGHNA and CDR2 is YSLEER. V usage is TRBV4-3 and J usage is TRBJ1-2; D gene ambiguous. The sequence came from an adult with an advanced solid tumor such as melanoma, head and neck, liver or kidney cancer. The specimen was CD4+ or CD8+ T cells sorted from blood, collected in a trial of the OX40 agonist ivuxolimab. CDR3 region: CASSQESGSDYGYTF. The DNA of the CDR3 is TGCGCCAGCAGCCAAGAGTCCGGATCGGACTATGGCTACACCTTC.